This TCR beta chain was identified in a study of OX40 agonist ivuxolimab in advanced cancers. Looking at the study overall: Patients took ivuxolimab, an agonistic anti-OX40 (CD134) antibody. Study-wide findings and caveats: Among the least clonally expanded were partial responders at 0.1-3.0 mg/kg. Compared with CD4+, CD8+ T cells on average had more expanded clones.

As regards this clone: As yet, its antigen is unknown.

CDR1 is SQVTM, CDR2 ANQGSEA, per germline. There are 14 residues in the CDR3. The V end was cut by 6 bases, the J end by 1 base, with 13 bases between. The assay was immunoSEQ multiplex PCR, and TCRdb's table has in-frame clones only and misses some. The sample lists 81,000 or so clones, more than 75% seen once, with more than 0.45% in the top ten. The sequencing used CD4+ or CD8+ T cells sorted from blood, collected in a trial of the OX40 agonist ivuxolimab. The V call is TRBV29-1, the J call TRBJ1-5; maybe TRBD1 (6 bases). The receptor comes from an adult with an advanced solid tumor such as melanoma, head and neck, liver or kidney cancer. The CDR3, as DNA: TGCAGCGTGGGGGACAAATGGAGCAATCAGCCCCAGCATTTT. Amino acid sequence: CSVGDKWSNQPQHF.